This TCR beta chain was sequenced during a study of T-cell reconstitution after alpha-beta-depleted transplantation in children. Findings of the study overall: High day-60 TCRbeta diversity in some patients came from surviving recipient T cells and thymic progenitors. Newly produced T cells mostly provided counts and TCRbeta diversity after one year, as hyperexpanded clones declined. The origin of alpha-beta T cells about two months after transplant was reportedly several hundred expanded graft clones.

Preparation of the TCRbeta library was carried out with unique molecular identifiers. MiXCR, run by TCRdb on the PCR reads, gives a single entry per CDR3 protein. Of a few hundred thousand distinct CDR3 sequences listed, 20% to 30% are singletons. Per germline, CDR1 WSHSY and CDR2 SAAADI. The ends lost 7 bases at V and 7 bases at J; junction bases unmatched: 13. There are 15 residues in the CDR3. Of note for this clonotype: Its target is not known.

The gene calls are TRBV10-2 and TRBJ1-5, with 7 bases that match TRBD1. Sequencing was performed on PBMCs, mostly from graft donor cells, taken 180 days after TCRalphabeta/CD19-depleted stem cell transplant. This sequence originates from a male patient younger than 18 who had a stem cell transplant for acute lymphoblastic leukemia, so the T cells may come from the graft donor. DNA for the CDR3: TGCGCCAGCAACCGACAGGGTTCCGTGAGACAGCCCCAGCATTTT. Protein product: CASNRQGSVRQPQHF.